This record covers a single TCR beta chain. The data originate from a study of cytomegalovirus exposure and HLA in healthy donors. Repertoires were generated with immunoSEQ multiplex PCR, while TCRdb's copy carries only in-frame clones and drops some. This sample has 130,000 or so clones, with approximately 89% found just once. This clonotype was sampled from a man aged 25 to 40 in good health and CMV-seronegative. Sample: PBMCs.

The CDR3 nucleotides are TGTGCCAGTAGTGATGGGGGCTGGTACGAGCAGTACTTC. Translation gives CASSDGGWYEQYF. The chain joins TRBV19 to TRBJ2-7; D is perhaps TRBD1 (6 bases). V was cut by 5 bases and J by 4 bases, with 12 bases left in between. The CDR3 extends over 13 amino acids. CDR1 and CDR2 (germline): LNHDA, SQIVND (reference sequence).